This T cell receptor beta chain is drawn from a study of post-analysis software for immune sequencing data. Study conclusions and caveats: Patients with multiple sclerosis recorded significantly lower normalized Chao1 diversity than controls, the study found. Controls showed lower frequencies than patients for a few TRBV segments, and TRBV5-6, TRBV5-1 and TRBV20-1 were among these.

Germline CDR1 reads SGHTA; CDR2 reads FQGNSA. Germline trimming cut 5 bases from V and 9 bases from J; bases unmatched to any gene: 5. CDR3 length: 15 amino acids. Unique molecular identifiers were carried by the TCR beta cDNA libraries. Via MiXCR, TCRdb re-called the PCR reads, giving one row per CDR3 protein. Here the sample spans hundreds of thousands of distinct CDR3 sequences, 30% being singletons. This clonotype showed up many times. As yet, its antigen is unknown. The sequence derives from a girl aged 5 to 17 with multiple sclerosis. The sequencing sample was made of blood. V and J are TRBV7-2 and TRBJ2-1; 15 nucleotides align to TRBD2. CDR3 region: CASSGGLAGGSEQFF. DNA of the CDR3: TGTGCCAGCAGCGGGGGACTAGCGGGAGGTAGTGAGCAGTTCTTC.